The T cell receptor (beta chain) described here comes from a study of cytomegalovirus exposure and HLA in healthy donors. The PCR made use of 60 Vbeta and 13 Jbeta primers. The table came from immunoSEQ multiplex PCR; TCRdb's copy has only in-frame clones and leaves some out. The top ten clones hold 4% to 5% of a sample with 90,000 to 120,000 clones, 65% to 80% of them seen once. The TCR comes from a male donor in good health and CMV-seronegative. The sample consisted of PBMCs.

CDR3 nucleotides: TGTGCCAGCAGTGAAAACAGGGGGGATGTGCGTGGCTACACCTTC. Its protein product is CASSENRGDVRGYTF. V is TRBV7-3 and J is TRBJ1-2; 8 bases are a match to TRBD1. Germline V gene sequence: CDR1 SGHTA, CDR2 FQGTGA. The CDR3 spans 15 residues. V was clipped by 6 bases and J by 7 bases; unmatched bases: 13.